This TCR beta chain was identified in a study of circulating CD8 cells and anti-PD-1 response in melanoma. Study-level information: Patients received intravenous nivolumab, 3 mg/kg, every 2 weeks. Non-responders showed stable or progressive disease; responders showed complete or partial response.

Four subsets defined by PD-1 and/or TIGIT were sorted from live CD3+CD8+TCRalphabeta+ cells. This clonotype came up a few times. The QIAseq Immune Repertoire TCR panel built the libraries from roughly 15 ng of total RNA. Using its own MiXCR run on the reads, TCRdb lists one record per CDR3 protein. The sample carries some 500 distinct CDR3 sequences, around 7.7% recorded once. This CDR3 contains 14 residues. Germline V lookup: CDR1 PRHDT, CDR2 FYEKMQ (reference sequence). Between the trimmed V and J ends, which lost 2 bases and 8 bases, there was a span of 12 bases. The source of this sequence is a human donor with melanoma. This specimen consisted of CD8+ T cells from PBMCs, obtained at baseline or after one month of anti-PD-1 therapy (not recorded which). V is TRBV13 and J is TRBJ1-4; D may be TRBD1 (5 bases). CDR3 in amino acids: CASSLSPGLEKLFF. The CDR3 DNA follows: TGTGCCAGCAGCTTATCCCCGGGGCTGGAAAAACTGTTTTTT.